These T cell receptor beta chains were read from a single sample in a study of breast tumors, draining lymph nodes, adjacent tissues. TCRdb independently ran MiXCR on the multiplex PCR reads; one entry per CDR3 protein. Of some 66,000 distinct CDR3 sequences listed, approximately 62% are singletons. Input material: breast tumor tissue. The origin of the receptors is a female donor with breast cancer. Some clones in this sample may be carry-over from other donors' samples. Each CDR3 is given with its conserved first and last residue. The D gene is left open where the match is weak. A clone size is listed for some rows: how often the clone was seen (once, few, many), or a class if it is expanded.

>14|TRBJ1-5|-|TRBV9|-
TGTGCCAGCAGCCAAGGGTTTGGGGTTCAGCCCCAGCATTTT
CASSQGFGVQPQHF
>12|TRBJ1-4|-|TRBV5-1|-
TGCGCCAGCAGCTCGACTAGCGAAAAACTGTTTTTT
CASSSTSEKLFF
>17|TRBJ2-2|many|TRBV4-2|TRBD2
TGTGCCAGCAGCCCCGGGACTAGCGGGTTATACACCGGGGAGCTGTTTTTT
CASSPGTSGLYTGELFF
>16|TRBJ1-5|many|TRBV15|TRBD1
TGTGCCACCAGCAGGCGGGACAGGGCTAGCAATCAGCCCCAGCATTTT
CATSRRDRASNQPQHF
>15|TRBJ2-7|many|TRBV6-1|TRBD1
TGTGCCAGCAGCTACGGACAGGGAGCCTCCTACGAGCAGTACTTC
CASSYGQGASYEQYF
>14|TRBJ2-7|-|TRBV7-2|-
TGTGCCAGCAGCTTAGACCAGGGTGGAGACGAGCAGTACTTC
CASSLDQGGDEQYF
>14|TRBJ1-4|many|TRBV7-6|-
TGTGCCAGCAGCTTTGACCCTAGAGGGGAAAAACTGTTTTTT
CASSFDPRGEKLFF
>17|TRBJ1-6|once|TRBV5-6|TRBD1
TGTGCCAGCAGCTTGGGCGGGACAGGGGCTACGAATTCACCTCTCCACTTT
CASSLGGTGATNSPLHF
>14|TRBJ1-2|-|TRBV29-1|TRBD1
TGCAGCGTTGTTGTCGGACAGGGTGACTATGGCTACACCTTC
CSVVVGQGDYGYTF
>14|TRBJ2-3|once|TRBV7-9|-
TGTGCCAGCAGCCCTAGGGGGGGGGCAGATACGCAGTATTTT
CASSPRGGADTQYF
>14|TRBJ1-2|-|TRBV11-2|-
TGTGCCAGCAGTCCATTGGGGGTAACCTATGGCTACACCTTC
CASSPLGVTYGYTF
>13|TRBJ2-5|many|TRBV6-1|-
TGTGCCAGCAATGGGGGTGGAGCGGAGACCCAGTACTTC
CASNGGGAETQYF
>12|TRBJ2-3|-|TRBV20-1|-
TGCAGTGCTCATGGGGTTTCGGATACGCAGTATTTT
CSAHGVSDTQYF
>14|TRBJ1-2|-|TRBV19|TRBD1
TGTGCCAGTAGGCCAACGACAGGGGACTATGGCTACACCTTC
CASRPTTGDYGYTF
>14|TRBJ1-2|many|TRBV20-1|-
TGCAGTGCTAGAGAGTCAGGGGATAACTATGGCTACACCTTC
CSARESGDNYGYTF
>15|TRBJ2-7|many|TRBV7-7|TRBD2
TGTGCTAGCGGACTAGCGGGTAACCCCTCCTACGAGCAGTACTTC
CASGLAGNPSYEQYF
>15|TRBJ2-1|many|TRBV18|-
TGTGCCAGCTCACCGGCCTCACCACTCTACAATGAGCAGTTCTTC
CASSPASPLYNEQFF
>14|TRBJ1-2|-|TRBV10-3|-
TGTGCCATCAGTGAGTCAGGGTTACACTATGGCTACACCTTC
CAISESGLHYGYTF
>15|TRBJ2-7|many|TRBV28|-
TGTGCCAGCAGCTCGATGGGCGGGATTTCCTACGAGCAGTACTTC
CASSSMGGISYEQYF
>12|TRBJ1-2|-|TRBV3-2|-
TGTGCCAGCATACTCGGGGCTCTCGGCTACACCTTC
CASILGALGYTF
>16|TRBJ2-3|-|TRBV5-1|TRBD1
TGCGCCAGCAAAGGGGAGGGACAGGGGGCGACAGATACGCAGTATTTT
CASKGEGQGATDTQYF
>16|TRBJ2-1|-|TRBV6-1|-
TGTGCCAGCAGTGAACGGGCGGAGGGGAGTTACAATGGGCAGTTCTTC
CASSERAEGSYNGQFF
>15|TRBJ1-4|-|TRBV2|-
TGTGCCAGCAGTGGAGGGGGGATGCCGTATGAAAAACTGTTTTTT
CASSGGGMPYEKLFF
>18|TRBJ2-1|-|TRBV29-1|-
TGCAGCGTTGTTTACTACTTAGGGGCGGAACCCCCTTTACTTGAGCAGTTCTTC
CSVVYYLGAEPPLLEQFF
>14|TRBJ2-5|-|TRBV20-1|TRBD2
TGCAGTGCTCAAGTCACTAGCGGGAGAGAGACCCAGTACTTC
CSAQVTSGRETQYF
>16|TRBJ1-6|-|TRBV5-4|TRBD1
TGTGCCAGCAGTTCCTCGACAGGGCCGTATAATTCACCCCTCCACTTT
CASSSSTGPYNSPLHF
>15|TRBJ2-3|-|TRBV7-9|-
TGTGCCAGCAGCTTAGTTAGGTCTAGCACAGATACGCAGTATTTT
CASSLVRSSTDTQYF
>15|TRBJ2-3|many|TRBV20-1|TRBD2
TGCAGTGCTAGAGGGACTAGCGTAAGCACAGATACGCAGTATTTT
CSARGTSVSTDTQYF
>14|TRBJ2-5|once|TRBV20-1|-
TGCATTCCCATCACTGGTAGGGCTAAAGAGACCCAGTACTTC
CIPITGRAKETQYF
>14|TRBJ1-3|-|TRBV19|-
TGTGCCAGTAGTATGGGGAATACTGGAAACACCATATATTTT
CASSMGNTGNTIYF